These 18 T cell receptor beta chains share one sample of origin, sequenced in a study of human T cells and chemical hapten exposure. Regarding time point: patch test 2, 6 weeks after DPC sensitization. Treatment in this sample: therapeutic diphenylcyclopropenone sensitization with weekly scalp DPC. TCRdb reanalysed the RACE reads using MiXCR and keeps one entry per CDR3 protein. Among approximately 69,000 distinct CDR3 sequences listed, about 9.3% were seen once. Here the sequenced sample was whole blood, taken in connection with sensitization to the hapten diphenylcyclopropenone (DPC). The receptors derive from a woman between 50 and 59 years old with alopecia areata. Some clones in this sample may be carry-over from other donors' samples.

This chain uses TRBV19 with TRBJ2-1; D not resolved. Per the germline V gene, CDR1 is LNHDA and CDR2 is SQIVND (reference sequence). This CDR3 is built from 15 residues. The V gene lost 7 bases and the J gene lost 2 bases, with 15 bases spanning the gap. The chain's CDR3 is CASNGPGSTYNEQFF. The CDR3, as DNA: TGTGCCAGTAACGGACCAGGATCCACCTACAATGAGCAGTTCTTC.

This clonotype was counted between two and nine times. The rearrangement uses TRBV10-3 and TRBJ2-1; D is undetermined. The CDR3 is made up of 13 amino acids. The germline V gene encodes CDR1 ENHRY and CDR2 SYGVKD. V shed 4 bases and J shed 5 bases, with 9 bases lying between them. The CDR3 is CAISGLENNEQFF. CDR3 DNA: TGTGCCATCAGTGGTCTAGAAAACAATGAGCAGTTCTTC.

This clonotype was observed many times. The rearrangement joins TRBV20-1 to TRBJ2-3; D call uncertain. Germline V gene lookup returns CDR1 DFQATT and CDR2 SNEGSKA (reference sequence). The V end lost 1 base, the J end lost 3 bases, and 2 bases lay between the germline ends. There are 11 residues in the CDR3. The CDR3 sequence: CSARVTDTQYF. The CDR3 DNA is TGCAGTGCTAGAGTAACAGATACGCAGTATTTT.

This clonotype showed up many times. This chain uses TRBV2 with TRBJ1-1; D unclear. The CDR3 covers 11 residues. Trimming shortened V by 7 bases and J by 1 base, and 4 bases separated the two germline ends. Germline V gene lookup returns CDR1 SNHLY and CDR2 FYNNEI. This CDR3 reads CASMENTEAFF. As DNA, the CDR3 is TGTGCCAGCATGGAGAACACTGAAGCTTTCTTT.

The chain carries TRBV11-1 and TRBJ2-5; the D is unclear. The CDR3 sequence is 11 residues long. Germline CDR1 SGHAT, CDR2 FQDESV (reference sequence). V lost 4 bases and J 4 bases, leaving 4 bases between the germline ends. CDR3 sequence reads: CASSSSETQYF. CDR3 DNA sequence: TGTGCCAGCAGCTCTTCAGAGACCCAGTACTTC.

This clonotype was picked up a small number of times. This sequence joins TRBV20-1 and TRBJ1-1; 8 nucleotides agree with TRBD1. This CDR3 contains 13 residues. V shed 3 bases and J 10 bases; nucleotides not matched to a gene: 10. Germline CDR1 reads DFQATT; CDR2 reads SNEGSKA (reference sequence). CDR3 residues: CSARTPGQERAFF. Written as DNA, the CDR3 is TGCAGTGCTAGGACCCCGGGACAGGAGCGAGCTTTCTTT.

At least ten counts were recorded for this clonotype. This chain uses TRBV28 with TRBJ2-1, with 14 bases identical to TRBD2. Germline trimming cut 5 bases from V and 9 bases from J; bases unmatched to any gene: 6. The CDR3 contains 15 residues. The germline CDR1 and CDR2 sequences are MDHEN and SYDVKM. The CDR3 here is CASSQGLAGAGEQFF. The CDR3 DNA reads TGTGCCAGCAGTCAGGGACTAGCGGGAGCAGGTGAGCAGTTCTTC.

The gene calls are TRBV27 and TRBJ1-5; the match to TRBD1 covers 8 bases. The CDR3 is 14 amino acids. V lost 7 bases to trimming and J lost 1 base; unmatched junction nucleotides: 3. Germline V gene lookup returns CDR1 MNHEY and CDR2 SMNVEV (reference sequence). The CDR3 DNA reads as TGTGCCAGCAAGACAGGGGCGAGCAATCAGCCCCAGCATTTT. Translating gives CASKTGASNQPQHF.

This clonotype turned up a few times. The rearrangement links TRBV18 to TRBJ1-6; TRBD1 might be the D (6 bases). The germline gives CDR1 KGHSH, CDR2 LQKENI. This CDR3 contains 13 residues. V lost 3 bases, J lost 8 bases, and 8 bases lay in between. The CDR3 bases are TGTGCCAGCTCACCCTGGACAGATTCACCCCTCCACTTT. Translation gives CASSPWTDSPLHF.

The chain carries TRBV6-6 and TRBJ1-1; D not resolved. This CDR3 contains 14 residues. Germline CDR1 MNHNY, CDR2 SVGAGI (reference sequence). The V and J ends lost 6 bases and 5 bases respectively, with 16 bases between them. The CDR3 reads CASRLVPEATEAFF. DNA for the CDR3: TGTGCCAGCAGGCTGGTTCCGGAGGCTACTGAAGCTTTCTTT.

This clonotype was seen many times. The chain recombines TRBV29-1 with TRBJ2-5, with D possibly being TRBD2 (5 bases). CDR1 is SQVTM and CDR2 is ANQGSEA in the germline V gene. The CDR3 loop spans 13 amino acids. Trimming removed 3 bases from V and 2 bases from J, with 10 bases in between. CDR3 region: CSVEGAAQETQYF. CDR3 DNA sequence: TGCAGCGTTGAGGGAGCTGCGCAAGAGACCCAGTACTTC. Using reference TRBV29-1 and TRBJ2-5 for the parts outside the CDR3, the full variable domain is SAVISQKPSRDICQRGTSLTIQCQVDSQVTMMFWYRQQPGQSLTLIATANQGSEATYESGFVIDKFPISRPNLTFSTLTVSNMSPEDSSIYLCSVEGAAQETQYFGPGTRLLVL.

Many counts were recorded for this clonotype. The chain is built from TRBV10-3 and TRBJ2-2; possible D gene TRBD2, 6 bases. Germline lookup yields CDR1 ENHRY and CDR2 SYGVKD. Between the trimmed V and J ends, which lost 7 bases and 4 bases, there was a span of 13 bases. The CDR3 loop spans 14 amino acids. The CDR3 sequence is CAINPTSSTGELFF. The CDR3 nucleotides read TGTGCCATCAACCCGACTAGTTCCACCGGGGAGCTGTTTTTT.

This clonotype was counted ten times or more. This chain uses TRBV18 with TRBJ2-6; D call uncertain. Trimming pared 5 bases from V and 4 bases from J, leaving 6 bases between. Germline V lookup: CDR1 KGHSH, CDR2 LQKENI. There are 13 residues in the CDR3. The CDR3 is CASSTLGANVLTF. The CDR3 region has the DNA TGTGCCAGCTCAACGTTAGGGGCCAACGTCCTGACTTTC.

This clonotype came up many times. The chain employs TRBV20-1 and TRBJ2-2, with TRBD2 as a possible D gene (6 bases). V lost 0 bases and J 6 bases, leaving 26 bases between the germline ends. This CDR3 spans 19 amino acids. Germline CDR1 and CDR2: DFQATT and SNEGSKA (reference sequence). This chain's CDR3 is CSARDQSSGDPFRAGELFF. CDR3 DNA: TGCAGTGCTAGAGATCAGTCTTCGGGAGACCCATTTAGGGCCGGGGAGCTGTTTTTT.

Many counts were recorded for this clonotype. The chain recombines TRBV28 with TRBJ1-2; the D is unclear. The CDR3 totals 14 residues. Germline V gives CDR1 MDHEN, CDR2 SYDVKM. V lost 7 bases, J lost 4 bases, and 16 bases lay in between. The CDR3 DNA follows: TGTGCCAGCACCCCCCGAGAGCACACCTATGGCTACACCTTC. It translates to CASTPREHTYGYTF.

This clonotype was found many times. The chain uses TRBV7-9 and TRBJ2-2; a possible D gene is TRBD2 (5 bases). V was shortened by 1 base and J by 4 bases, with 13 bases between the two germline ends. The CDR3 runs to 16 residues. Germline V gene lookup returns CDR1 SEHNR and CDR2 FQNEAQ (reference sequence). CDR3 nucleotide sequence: TGTGCCAGCAGCTTAGAACTACCGGGGATCACCGGGGAGCTGTTTTTT. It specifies CASSLELPGITGELFF.

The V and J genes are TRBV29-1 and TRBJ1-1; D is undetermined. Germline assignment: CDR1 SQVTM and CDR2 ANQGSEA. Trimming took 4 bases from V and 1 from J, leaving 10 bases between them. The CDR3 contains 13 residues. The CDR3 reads CSVGTAQNTEAFF. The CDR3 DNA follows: TGCAGCGTTGGGACGGCACAGAACACTGAAGCTTTCTTT.

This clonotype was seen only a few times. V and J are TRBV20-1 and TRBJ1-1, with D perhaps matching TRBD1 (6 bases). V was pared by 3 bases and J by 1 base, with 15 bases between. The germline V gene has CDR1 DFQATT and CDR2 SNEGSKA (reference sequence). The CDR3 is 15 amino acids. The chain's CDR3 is CSASGDLTGNTEAFF. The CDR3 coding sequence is TGCAGTGCTAGCGGAGATTTGACAGGGAACACTGAAGCTTTCTTT.